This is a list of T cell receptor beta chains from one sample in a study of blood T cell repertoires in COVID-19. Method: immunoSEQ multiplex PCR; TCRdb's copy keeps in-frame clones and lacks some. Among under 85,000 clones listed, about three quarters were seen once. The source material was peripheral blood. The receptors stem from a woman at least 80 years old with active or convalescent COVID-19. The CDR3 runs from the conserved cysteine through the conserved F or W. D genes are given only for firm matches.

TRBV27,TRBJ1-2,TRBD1,CASRRQGDIDGYTF
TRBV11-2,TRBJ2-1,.,CASSLVRGGYNEQFF
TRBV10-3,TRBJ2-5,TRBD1,CAISSGQSRETQYF
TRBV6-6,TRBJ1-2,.,CASSPKTYGYTF
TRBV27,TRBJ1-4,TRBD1,CASSPRYRGGGIATNEKLFF
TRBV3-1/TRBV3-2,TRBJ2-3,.,CASSQSIGDTQYF
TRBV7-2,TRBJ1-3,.,CASSYTTGNGNTIYF
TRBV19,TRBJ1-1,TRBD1,CASGSTGVRDAFF
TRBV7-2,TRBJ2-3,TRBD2,CASSKVLAGDADTQYF
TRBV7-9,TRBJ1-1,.,CASSLDSLRNTEAFF
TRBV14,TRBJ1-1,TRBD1,CASPNLEWTGKMNTEAFF
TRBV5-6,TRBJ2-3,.,CASSSRTAYSTDTQYF
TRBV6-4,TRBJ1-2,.,CASSGPTGFDYGYTF
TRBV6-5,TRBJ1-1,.,CASSYEVAAVAEAFF
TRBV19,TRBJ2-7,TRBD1,CASSTRDRGSIEQYF
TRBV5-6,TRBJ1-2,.,CASSLAARGTNYGYTF
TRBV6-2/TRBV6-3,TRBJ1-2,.,CASSLTRDTFYGYTF
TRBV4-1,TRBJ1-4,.,CASSQGRAGEKLFF
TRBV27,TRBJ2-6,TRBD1,CATTITRDRASSGANVLTF
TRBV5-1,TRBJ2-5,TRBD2,CASSLRASGRQETQYF
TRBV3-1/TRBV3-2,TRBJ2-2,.,CASSPRDRTTGELFF
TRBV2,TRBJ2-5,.,CASSEGGVEGTQYF
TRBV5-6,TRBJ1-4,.,CASSQTPGFSEKLFF
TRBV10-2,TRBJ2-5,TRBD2,CASSPGLAGGQETQYF
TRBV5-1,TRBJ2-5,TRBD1,CASSTTGFSETQYF
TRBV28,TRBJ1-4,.,CASSLMAGLGEKLFF
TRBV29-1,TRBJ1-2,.,CSVAPARRGRSLYGYTF
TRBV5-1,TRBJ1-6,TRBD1,CASSNRQGGSYNSPLHF
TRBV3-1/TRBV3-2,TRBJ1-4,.,CASSHYEQREEKLFF
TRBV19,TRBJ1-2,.,CASSIGGANYGYTF
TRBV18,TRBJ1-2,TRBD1,CASSHRGLEGGYTF
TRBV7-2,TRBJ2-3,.,CASSLAGTFKNTQYF
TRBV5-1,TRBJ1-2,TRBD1,CASSLTGTGGNRQYGYTF